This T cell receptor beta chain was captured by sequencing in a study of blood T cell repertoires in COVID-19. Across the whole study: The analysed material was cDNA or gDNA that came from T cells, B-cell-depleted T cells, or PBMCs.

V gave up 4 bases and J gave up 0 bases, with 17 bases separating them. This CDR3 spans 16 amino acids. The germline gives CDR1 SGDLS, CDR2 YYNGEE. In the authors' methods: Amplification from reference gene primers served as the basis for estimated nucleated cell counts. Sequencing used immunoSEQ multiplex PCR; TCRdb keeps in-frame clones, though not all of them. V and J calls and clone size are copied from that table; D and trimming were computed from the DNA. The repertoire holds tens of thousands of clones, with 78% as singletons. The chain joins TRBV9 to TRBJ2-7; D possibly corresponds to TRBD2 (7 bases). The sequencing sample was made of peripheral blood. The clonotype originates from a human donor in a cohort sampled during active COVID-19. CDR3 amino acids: CASSSSAGAPSYEQYF. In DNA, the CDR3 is TGTGCCAGCAGCTCCTCCGCGGGGGCCCCCTCCTACGAGCAGTACTTC.